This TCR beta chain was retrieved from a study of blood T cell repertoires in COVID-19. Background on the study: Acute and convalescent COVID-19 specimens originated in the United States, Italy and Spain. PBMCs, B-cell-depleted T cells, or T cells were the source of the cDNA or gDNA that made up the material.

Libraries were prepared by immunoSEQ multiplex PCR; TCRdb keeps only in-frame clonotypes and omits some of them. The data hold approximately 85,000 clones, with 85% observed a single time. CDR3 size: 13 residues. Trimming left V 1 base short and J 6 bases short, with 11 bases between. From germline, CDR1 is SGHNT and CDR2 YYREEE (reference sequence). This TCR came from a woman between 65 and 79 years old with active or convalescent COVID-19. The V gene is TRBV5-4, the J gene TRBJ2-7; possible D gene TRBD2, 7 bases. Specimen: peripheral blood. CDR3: CASSLRGGAEQYF. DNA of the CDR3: TGTGCCAGCAGCTTGAGGGGGGGAGCCGAGCAGTACTTC.